This record covers a single TCR beta chain. The antigen is undetermined. Alongside a J-beta primer mix, a sample-barcoded 5' primer served in a second PCR lasting about 6 to 11 cycles. TCRdb passed the 5' RACE reads through MiXCR, listing each CDR3 protein once. The sample carries some 850,000 distinct CDR3 sequences, 25% to 30% recorded once. This record comes from a study of blood T cells in healthy people across ages. Sample donors were healthy Caucasian individuals that came from Russia, aged roughly 6 to 100. Study-wide results and caveats: Per million T cells, TCR beta diversity dropped roughly linearly as age increased. Naive CD4+ cell counts and diversity both ran higher in long-lived than in aged donors.

This sample also appeared in a second study, on T cells of mothers and their children. From that report: Extracted RNA, in its entirety, went into cDNA synthesis at about 1.5 ug per 15 ul.

This sequence originates from a boy aged 5-17 years in good health. The source material was blood.

CDR3 sequence reads: CSARDRRSEQFF. CDR3 in DNA: TGCAGTGCTAGAGATCGAAGGAGTGAGCAGTTCTTC. V usage is TRBV20-1 and J usage is TRBJ2-1; D ambiguous. The CDR3 sequence is 12 residues long. V lost 0 bases and J 9 bases, leaving 9 bases between the germline ends. Germline values: CDR1 DFQATT, CDR2 SNEGSKA (reference sequence).